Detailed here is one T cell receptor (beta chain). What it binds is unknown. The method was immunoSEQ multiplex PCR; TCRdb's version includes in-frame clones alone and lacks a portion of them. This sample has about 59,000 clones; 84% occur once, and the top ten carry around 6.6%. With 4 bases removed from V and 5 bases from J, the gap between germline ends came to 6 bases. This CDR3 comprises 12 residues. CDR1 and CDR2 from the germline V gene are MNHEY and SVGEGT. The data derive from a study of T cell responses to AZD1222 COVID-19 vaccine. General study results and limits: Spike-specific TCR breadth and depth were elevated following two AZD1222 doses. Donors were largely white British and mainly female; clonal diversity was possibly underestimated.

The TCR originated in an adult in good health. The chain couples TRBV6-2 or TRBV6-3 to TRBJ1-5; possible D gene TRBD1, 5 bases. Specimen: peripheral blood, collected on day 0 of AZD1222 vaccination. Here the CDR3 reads CASSSGYQPQHF. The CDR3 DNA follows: TGTGCCAGCAGTTCAGGGTATCAGCCCCAGCATTTT.